This TCR beta chain was retrieved from a study of blood T cell repertoires in COVID-19. Source study methods: Amplification of reference gene primers was used by the study to estimate nucleated cell counts. Generated by immunoSEQ multiplex PCR, the TCRdb table keeps only in-frame clones and is missing some. That table gives V, J and clone size, and the DNA gave D and trimming. The sample contains 220,000 or so clones, roughly 79% of which appear only once. This clone was picked up one time. This CDR3 comprises 18 residues. V lost 0 bases and J lost 7; bases outside the gene matches: 13. Looked up from germline, CDR1 is LGHNA and CDR2 is YSLEER.

J is TRBJ2-2 and V is TRBV4-3, with 8 bases lining up with TRBD1. The TCR originated in a woman over 75 with acute or convalescent COVID-19. Material: peripheral blood. CDR3 amino acids: CASSQDGRGPSRGGELFF. CDR3 sequence (DNA): TGCGCCAGCAGCCAAGATGGCAGGGGGCCGTCGAGGGGCGGGGAGCTGTTTTTT.